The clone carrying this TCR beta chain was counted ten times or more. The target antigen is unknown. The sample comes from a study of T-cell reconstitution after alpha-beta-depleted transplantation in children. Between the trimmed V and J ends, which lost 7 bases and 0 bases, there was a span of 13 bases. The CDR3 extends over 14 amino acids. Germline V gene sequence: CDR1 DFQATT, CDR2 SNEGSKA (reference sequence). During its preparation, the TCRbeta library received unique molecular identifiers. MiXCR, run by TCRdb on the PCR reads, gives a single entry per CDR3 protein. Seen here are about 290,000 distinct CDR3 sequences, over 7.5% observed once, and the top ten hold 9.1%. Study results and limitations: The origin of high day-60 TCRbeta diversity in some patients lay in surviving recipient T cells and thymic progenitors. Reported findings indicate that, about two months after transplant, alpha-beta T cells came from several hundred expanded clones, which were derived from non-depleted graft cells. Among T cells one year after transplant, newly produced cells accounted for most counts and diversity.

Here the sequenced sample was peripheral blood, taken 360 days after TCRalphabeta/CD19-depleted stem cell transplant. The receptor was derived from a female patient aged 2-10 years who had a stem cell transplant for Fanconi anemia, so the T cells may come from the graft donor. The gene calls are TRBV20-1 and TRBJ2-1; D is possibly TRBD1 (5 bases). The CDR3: CSGGPPLSYNEQFF. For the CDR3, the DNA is TGCAGTGGGGGCCCCCCTCTCTCCTACAATGAGCAGTTCTTC.